Listed here are 4 T cell receptor beta chains from one sample, sequenced in a study of shared clonotypes between healthy human individuals. Here immunoSEQ multiplex PCR was the method, and the copy in TCRdb shows in-frame clones only, minus some. The sample contains some 2,000,000 clones, around 96% of which appear only once. Naive CD8 cells lacked CD45RO, underwent positive selection for CCR7 and left out terminally differentiated effector memory CD45RA+ cells. Sequencing input: naive CD8+ T cells sorted from blood. Source of these receptors: a man between 18 and 35 years old in good health.

The chain couples TRBV27 to TRBJ2-3; 7 bases align to TRBD1. The length of the CDR3 is 14 residues. Germline V gene data show CDR1 as MNHEY and CDR2 as SMNVEV (reference sequence). Trimming at V came to 4 bases and at J to 5 bases, leaving 6 bases not matched to a gene. CDR3 DNA: TGTGCCAGCAGTTCGGGGACAGTAAGAGATACGCAGTATTTT. Translating gives CASSSGTVRDTQYF.

This clone occurred once. The J gene is TRBJ2-2, the V gene TRBV27, with TRBD2 matching over 11 bases. Unmatched junction bases numbered 12, after V lost 4 bases and J lost 5 bases. Germline V gene sequence: CDR1 MNHEY, CDR2 SMNVEV (reference sequence). CDR3 size: 18 residues. The CDR3 region has the DNA TGTGCCAGCAGTTCTAATAGCGGGGGGGCCGGAGGGACCGGGGAGCTGTTTTTT. As protein: CASSSNSGGAGGTGELFF.

The genes are TRBV4-1 and TRBJ2-7; perhaps D is TRBD1 or TRBD2 (5 bases each). Trimming left V 0 bases short and J 3 bases short, with 24 bases between. Germline V gene sequence: CDR1 MGHRA, CDR2 YSYEKL. The CDR3 totals 19 residues. The CDR3 spells CASSQELPGWDPRVYEQYF. CDR3 in DNA: TGCGCCAGCAGCCAAGAACTCCCGGGGTGGGACCCTAGGGTCTACGAGCAGTACTTC.

The genes are TRBV6-4 and TRBJ2-1; D is unclear. Germline loops: CDR1 MRHNA, CDR2 SNTAGT. The V gene lost 9 bases and the J gene lost 0 bases, with 12 bases spanning the gap. This CDR3 spans 14 amino acids. CDR3 bases: TGTGCCAGGGAACAGCCGAACTCCTACAATGAGCAGTTCTTC. Translated, it gives CAREQPNSYNEQFF.